A selection of T cell receptor beta chains follows, all from one sample in a study of blood T cell repertoires in COVID-19. Some clones are missing from TCRdb's copy, which holds only in-frame ones; the method was immunoSEQ multiplex PCR. The sample contains 200,000 to 250,000 clones, approximately 84% of which appear only once. Input material: peripheral blood. Source of these receptors: a man aged 45-65 years with acute or convalescent COVID-19. CDR3s include the opening cysteine and the closing phenylalanine or tryptophan. The D gene is left open where the match is weak. Part of the rows lack a size; the others show once, few, many or a class for expanded clones.

j_call: TRBJ2-5; d_call: TRBD1; clone_size: NA; v_call: TRBV19; cdr3_aa: CASGTGVRQETQYF; cdr3_nt: TGTGCCAGCGGAACAGGGGTGCGCCAAGAGACCCAGTACTTC
j_call: TRBJ1-1; d_call: NA; clone_size: NA; v_call: TRBV2; cdr3_aa: CASTPVGGANTEAFF; cdr3_nt: TGTGCCAGCACTCCGGTCGGAGGGGCGAACACTGAAGCTTTCTTT
j_call: TRBJ2-7; d_call: NA; clone_size: few; v_call: TRBV7-9; cdr3_aa: CASSLGGLPLEQYF; cdr3_nt: TGTGCCAGCAGCTTAGGGGGGCTACCACTCGAGCAGTACTTC
j_call: TRBJ2-1; d_call: TRBD2; clone_size: NA; v_call: TRBV27; cdr3_aa: CASSSFSSGDNEQFF; cdr3_nt: TGTGCCAGCAGTTCCTTTTCTAGCGGAGACAATGAGCAGTTCTTC
j_call: TRBJ1-1; d_call: TRBD1; clone_size: NA; v_call: TRBV6-5; cdr3_aa: CASSYGTGVTEAFF; cdr3_nt: TGTGCCAGCAGTTACGGGACAGGGGTTACTGAAGCTTTCTTT
j_call: TRBJ1-5; d_call: NA; clone_size: NA; v_call: TRBV6-5; cdr3_aa: CASREGEWQPQHF; cdr3_nt: TGTGCCAGCAGAGAGGGGGAATGGCAGCCCCAGCATTTT
j_call: TRBJ1-1; d_call: TRBD1; clone_size: NA; v_call: TRBV27; cdr3_aa: CASSEWTGVAFF; cdr3_nt: TGTGCCAGCAGTGAGTGGACAGGGGTGGCTTTCTTT
j_call: TRBJ2-3; d_call: NA; clone_size: NA; v_call: TRBV9; cdr3_aa: CASSVLLGGADTQYF; cdr3_nt: TGTGCCAGCAGCGTCCTCTTGGGAGGAGCAGATACGCAGTATTTT
j_call: TRBJ2-3; d_call: TRBD1; clone_size: NA; v_call: TRBV5-1; cdr3_aa: CASSLRDSHTDTQYF; cdr3_nt: TGCGCCAGCAGCCTCCGGGACAGTCACACAGATACGCAGTATTTT
j_call: TRBJ2-1; d_call: NA; clone_size: NA; v_call: TRBV5-4; cdr3_aa: CASSSTTFTGNEQFF; cdr3_nt: TGTGCCAGCAGCTCGACGACTTTCACGGGGAATGAGCAGTTCTTC
j_call: TRBJ1-4; d_call: NA; clone_size: NA; v_call: TRBV5-1; cdr3_aa: CASSPGWGNEKLFF; cdr3_nt: TGCGCCAGCAGCCCAGGGTGGGGTAATGAAAAACTGTTTTTT
j_call: TRBJ2-1; d_call: NA; clone_size: NA; v_call: TRBV11-3; cdr3_aa: CASSPAQYNEQFF; cdr3_nt: TGTGCCAGCAGCCCCGCCCAGTACAATGAGCAGTTCTTC
j_call: TRBJ2-5; d_call: TRBD2; clone_size: NA; v_call: TRBV13; cdr3_aa: CASSLGLADQETQYF; cdr3_nt: TGTGCCAGCAGCTTGGGACTAGCGGACCAAGAGACCCAGTACTTC
j_call: TRBJ1-1; d_call: TRBD1; clone_size: NA; v_call: TRBV18; cdr3_aa: CASSPPNRGPNTEAFF; cdr3_nt: TGTGCCAGCTCACCACCAAACAGGGGACCTAACACTGAAGCTTTCTTT
j_call: TRBJ2-3; d_call: NA; clone_size: once; v_call: TRBV27; cdr3_aa: CASSPSGTDTQYF; cdr3_nt: TGTGCCAGCAGTCCCTCTGGCACAGATACGCAGTATTTT
j_call: TRBJ2-1; d_call: TRBD2; clone_size: NA; v_call: TRBV5-1; cdr3_aa: CASSSFTGLAGYNEQFF; cdr3_nt: TGCGCCAGCAGCTCCTTTACGGGACTAGCGGGATACAATGAGCAGTTCTTC
j_call: TRBJ2-7; d_call: NA; clone_size: NA; v_call: TRBV11-3; cdr3_aa: CASSSTGTYEQYF; cdr3_nt: TGTGCCAGCAGCTCCACAGGGACCTACGAGCAGTACTTC
j_call: TRBJ2-2; d_call: TRBD1; clone_size: NA; v_call: TRBV3-1/TRBV3-2; cdr3_aa: CASSPLDRDTGELFF; cdr3_nt: TGTGCCAGCAGCCCTCTGGACAGGGACACCGGGGAGCTGTTTTTT
j_call: TRBJ2-2; d_call: TRBD2; clone_size: NA; v_call: TRBV9; cdr3_aa: CASSTGTRWGTGELFF; cdr3_nt: TGTGCCAGCAGCACCGGGACTAGATGGGGCACCGGGGAGCTGTTTTTT
j_call: TRBJ2-7; d_call: TRBD2; clone_size: NA; v_call: TRBV2; cdr3_aa: CASTRAGGVRYEQYF; cdr3_nt: TGTGCCAGCACCCGAGCGGGGGGCGTAAGATACGAGCAGTACTTC
j_call: TRBJ1-2; d_call: NA; clone_size: NA; v_call: TRBV6-5; cdr3_aa: CASSRPGTHNGYTF; cdr3_nt: TGTGCCAGCAGTAGGCCCGGGACACACAATGGCTACACCTTC
j_call: TRBJ2-5; d_call: TRBD1; clone_size: few; v_call: TRBV6-4; cdr3_aa: CASSAPGTAEETQYF; cdr3_nt: TGTGCCAGCAGTGCCCCCGGGACAGCAGAAGAGACCCAGTACTTC
j_call: TRBJ1-1; d_call: NA; clone_size: NA; v_call: TRBV5-1; cdr3_aa: CASSVAVRGNTEAFF; cdr3_nt: TGCGCCAGCAGCGTCGCCGTCAGGGGGAACACTGAAGCTTTCTTT
j_call: TRBJ1-3; d_call: NA; clone_size: NA; v_call: TRBV7-9; cdr3_aa: CASSLRVANPSGNTIYF; cdr3_nt: TGTGCCAGCAGCTTACGGGTAGCCAACCCCTCTGGAAACACCATATATTTT
j_call: TRBJ2-3; d_call: TRBD2; clone_size: NA; v_call: TRBV6-1; cdr3_aa: CASSEARTSGRADTQYF; cdr3_nt: TGTGCCAGCAGTGAAGCGAGAACTAGCGGGAGGGCCGATACGCAGTATTTT
j_call: TRBJ2-5; d_call: NA; clone_size: NA; v_call: TRBV19; cdr3_aa: CASSRPGIGETQYF; cdr3_nt: TGTGCCAGTAGTAGACCCGGGATTGGAGAGACCCAGTACTTC